The 5 T cell receptor beta chains reported below all come from one sample, sequenced in a study of human T cells and chemical hapten exposure. Regarding time point: patch test 1, 2 weeks after DPC sensitization. Treatment here: therapeutic diphenylcyclopropenone sensitization with weekly scalp DPC. MiXCR was run by TCRdb on the RACE reads, yielding one entry per CDR3 protein. The sample lists roughly 360,000 distinct CDR3 sequences; approximately 5% were seen once. Sequenced here: whole blood, sampled in connection with sensitization to the hapten diphenylcyclopropenone (DPC). These receptors all come from a woman between 50 and 59 years old with alopecia areata. Some clones in this sample may be carry-over from other donors' samples.

This clonotype was counted only a few times. The chain links TRBV20-1 to TRBJ2-3; the match to TRBD2 covers 12 bases. In germline, CDR1 is DFQATT, CDR2 SNEGSKA (reference sequence). This CDR3 is 16 amino acids long. V dropped 0 bases and J dropped 4; count of bases not matched to a gene: 5. Here the CDR3 reads CSAREGGLAGADTQYF. The CDR3 DNA is TGCAGTGCTAGAGAAGGGGGACTAGCGGGCGCAGATACGCAGTATTTT.

This clonotype was picked up many times. The V gene is TRBV5-1, the J gene TRBJ2-1, with 8 bases lining up with TRBD1. V dropped 0 bases and J dropped 6; count of bases not matched to a gene: 5. Germline V lookup: CDR1 SGHRS, CDR2 YFSETQ. The CDR3 runs to 15 residues. This CDR3 is CASSLGGQGANEQFF. The CDR3, as DNA: TGCGCCAGCAGCTTGGGAGGGCAGGGGGCCAATGAGCAGTTCTTC.

This clonotype was recorded at least ten times. The chain combines TRBV6-5 with TRBJ1-5; perhaps TRBD1 as D (5 bases). This CDR3 is 14 amino acids long. Trimming took 5 bases from V and 5 from J, leaving 13 bases between them. In germline, CDR1 is MNHEY, CDR2 SVGAGI. The CDR3 region has the DNA TGTGCCAGCAGTCCCCAGGGACGGGATCAGCCCCAGCATTTT. Protein: CASSPQGRDQPQHF.

This clonotype was seen many times. The rearrangement joins TRBV11-2 to TRBJ2-6; 8 bases agree with TRBD1. Germline trimming cut 1 base from V and 2 bases from J; bases unmatched to any gene: 7. The CDR3 runs 18 residues. Germline V gene lookup returns CDR1 SGHAT and CDR2 FQNNGV. CDR3 sequence reads: CASSLGDRGQPGANVLTF. The CDR3 bases are TGTGCCAGCAGCTTAGGTGACAGGGGCCAACCTGGGGCCAACGTCCTGACTTTC.

This chain uses TRBV27 with TRBJ2-3; D may be TRBD2 (5 bases). Germline V lookup: CDR1 MNHEY, CDR2 SMNVEV (reference sequence). V lost 5 bases to trimming and J lost 3 bases, with 9 bases between them. The CDR3 covers 13 residues. In DNA, the CDR3 is TGTGCCAGCAGTATCCCGGGGACAGATACGCAGTATTTT. Protein product: CASSIPGTDTQYF.